The 29 T cell receptor beta chains listed next were all sequenced from one sample in a study of blood T cell repertoires in COVID-19. TCRdb's table, derived via immunoSEQ multiplex PCR, lists solely in-frame clones and lacks some. Of 150,000 to 200,000 clones in the sample, approximately 85% were seen once. Sequenced sample: peripheral blood. These receptors originate from a woman of 80 years or more with COVID-19, enrolled during active disease.

This chain links TRBV5-1 with TRBJ1-4; D might be TRBD1 (5 bases). Deletions cut 3 bases from V and 8 bases from J, with 14 bases between. Germline-derived CDR1 and CDR2 are SGHRS and YFSETQ. This CDR3 contains 14 residues. This chain's CDR3 is CASSSAQGWEKLFF. The CDR3, as DNA: TGCGCCAGCAGCTCGGCCCAGGGATGGGAAAAACTGTTTTTT.

The genes are TRBV27 and TRBJ2-7, with D maybe TRBD1 (6 bases). Germline lookup yields CDR1 MNHEY and CDR2 SMNVEV (reference sequence). V was shortened by 6 bases and J by 2 bases, with 14 bases between the two germline ends. This CDR3 has 14 residues. The CDR3: CASSPGQTAYEQYF. Here the CDR3 DNA reads TGTGCCAGCAGCCCGGGACAAACCGCCTACGAGCAGTACTTC.

The CDR3 DNA reads as TGTGCCAGCATCCCGATGGAGCTGAACACTGAAGCTTTCTTT. It specifies CASIPMELNTEAFF. The genes are TRBV7-2 and TRBJ1-1; D uncertain. V was shortened by 7 bases and J by 0 bases, with 12 bases between the two germline ends. The CDR3 loop spans 14 amino acids. From germline, CDR1 is SGHTA and CDR2 FQGNSA.

J is TRBJ1-1 and V is TRBV7-2; D is uncertain. Germline CDR1 is SGHTA and CDR2 is FQGNSA. Trimming removed 4 bases from V and 1 base from J, with 7 bases in between. There are 13 residues in the CDR3. DNA for the CDR3: TGTGCCAGCAGCTCCGACTGGAACACTGAAGCTTTCTTT. Translating gives CASSSDWNTEAFF.

This rearrangement joins TRBV7-2 to TRBJ2-3; D is unclear. The CDR3 is 13 residues long. The germline V gene encodes CDR1 SGHTA and CDR2 FQGNSA. V gave up 4 bases and J gave up 5 bases, with 10 bases separating them. CDR3 residues: CASSSLRLDTQYF. CDR3 nucleotides: TGTGCCAGCAGCTCCCTCAGGTTAGATACGCAGTATTTT.

The chain employs TRBV2 and TRBJ1-1; 7 nucleotides match TRBD1. The junction had 8 bases not matched to a gene; V was cut back by 6 bases and J by 4 bases. Germline CDR1 is SNHLY and CDR2 is FYNNEI. The CDR3 is 14 residues long. In DNA, the CDR3 is TGTGCCAGCAGGTTACAGGGGATGGTCACTGAAGCTTTCTTT. Amino acids: CASRLQGMVTEAFF.

This chain links TRBV11-2 with TRBJ2-2, with D perhaps TRBD2 (5 bases). The V end lost 2 bases, the J end lost 0 bases, and 16 bases lay between the germline ends. This CDR3 is built from 18 residues. The germline CDR1 and CDR2 sequences are SGHAT and FQNNGV. CDR3 nucleotide sequence: TGTGCCAGCAGCTTAAGTTTCTCCGGGAACCCGAACACCGGGGAGCTGTTTTTT. Translation gives CASSLSFSGNPNTGELFF.

The CDR3 bases are TGTGCCAGCAGCCCGGCGGGTCGGGATGTCACTGAAGCTTTCTTT. It codes for CASSPAGRDVTEAFF. This sequence joins TRBV7-3 and TRBJ1-1; no clear D gene. CDR1 and CDR2 from the germline V gene are SGHTA and FQGTGA. Trimming left V 5 bases short and J 4 bases short, with 17 bases between. The CDR3 totals 15 residues. Full variable domain (remainder filled in from reference TRBV7-3 and TRBJ1-1): GAGVSQTPSNKVTEKGKYVELRCDPISGHTALYWYRQSLGQGPEFLIYFQGTGAADDSGLPNDRFFAVRPEGSVSTLKIQRTERGDSAVYLCASSPAGRDVTEAFFGQGTRLTVV.

The rearrangement uses TRBV7-2 and TRBJ1-2; a weak D match, TRBD1 (5 bases). CDR3 size: 14 residues. Trimming shortened V by 0 bases and J by 8 bases, and 13 bases separated the two germline ends. CDR1 and CDR2 from the germline V gene are SGHTA and FQGNSA. The CDR3 DNA reads TGTGCCAGCAGCTTAGCGGGACTGTCGAAAGGCTACACCTTC. This sequence encodes CASSLAGLSKGYTF. Full variable domain (outside the CDR3, taken from reference TRBV7-2 and TRBJ1-2): GAGVSQSPSNKVTEKGKDVELRCDPISGHTALYWYRQSLGQGLEFLIYFQGNSAPDKSGLPSDRFSAERTGGSVSTLTIQRTQQEDSAVYLCASSLAGLSKGYTFGSGTRLTVV.

J is TRBJ1-4 and V is TRBV30, with TRBD1 matching 8 bases. The CDR3 extends over 13 amino acids. Trimming took 5 bases from V and 8 from J; bases not matched to a gene: 7. CDR1 is GTSNPN and CDR2 is SVGIG in the germline V gene (reference sequence). Written as DNA, the CDR3 is TGTGCCTGGCAGGACAGGGTTAAAGAAAAACTGTTTTTT. It yields the protein CAWQDRVKEKLFF. Full variable domain (remainder filled in from reference TRBV30 and TRBJ1-4): SQTIHQWPATLVQPVGSPLSLECTVEGTSNPNLYWYRQAAGRGLQLLFYSVGIGQISSEVPQNLSASRPQDRQFILSSKKLLLSDSGFYLCAWQDRVKEKLFFGSGTQLSVL.

V usage is TRBV4-1 and J usage is TRBJ1-1, with a possible D match to TRBD1 (5 bases). Germline CDR1 is MGHRA and CDR2 is YSYEKL. V was shortened by 3 bases and J by 5 bases, with 10 bases between the two germline ends. The CDR3 is 13 residues long. CDR3 nucleotides: TGCGCCAGCAGCCAGCTACGGGGGACTGAAGCTTTCTTT. Protein: CASSQLRGTEAFF.

This sequence joins TRBV6-5 and TRBJ1-6; D is uncertain. V gave up 2 bases and J gave up 8 bases, with 7 bases separating them. In germline, CDR1 is MNHEY, CDR2 SVGAGI. This CDR3 comprises 13 residues. Written as DNA, the CDR3 is TGTGCCAGCAGTTACAGGGAGGATTCACCCCTCCACTTT. Protein: CASSYREDSPLHF.

V usage is TRBV6-5 and J usage is TRBJ1-1, with TRBD1 as a possible D gene (6 bases). The CDR3 runs to 12 residues. Per the germline V gene, CDR1 is MNHEY and CDR2 is SVGAGI. V was cut by 6 bases and J by 9 bases, with 14 bases left in between. The CDR3 sequence is CASSFTGNQAFF. The CDR3 coding sequence is TGTGCCAGCAGCTTTACAGGGAACCAAGCTTTCTTT.

J is TRBJ2-1 and V is TRBV5-4; maybe TRBD2 (6 bases). The V end was cut by 6 bases, the J end by 0 bases, with 16 bases between. Germline lookup yields CDR1 SGHNT and CDR2 YYREEE (reference sequence). This CDR3 spans 16 amino acids. For the CDR3, the DNA is TGTGCCAGCACCCAAAGCGGGCCTAGCTCCTACAATGAGCAGTTCTTC. Its translation: CASTQSGPSSYNEQFF.

This chain's CDR3 is CASGLVQGGTGELFF. The CDR3 nucleotides read TGTGCTAGTGGTTTGGTACAGGGCGGGACCGGGGAGCTGTTTTTT. V gene TRBV12-5 combines with J gene TRBJ2-2, with D perhaps matching TRBD1 (6 bases). Germline V gene sequence: CDR1 LGHNT, CDR2 FRNRAP. There are 15 residues in the CDR3. Between the trimmed V and J ends, which lost 0 bases and 5 bases, there was a span of 10 bases.

The chain couples TRBV7-3 to TRBJ2-3; a possible D gene is TRBD1 (5 bases). Looked up from germline, CDR1 is SGHTA and CDR2 is FQGTGA. This CDR3 region has 16 residues. V was clipped by 4 bases and J by 5 bases, with 19 bases between them. The CDR3 sequence: CASSYMSQGWEDTQYF. Written as DNA, the CDR3 is TGTGCCAGCAGCTATATGTCCCAGGGATGGGAAGATACGCAGTATTTT.

This clone was seen once. The V and J genes are TRBV19 and TRBJ2-3; 9 bases agree with TRBD2. This CDR3 is built from 17 residues. The germline V gene encodes CDR1 LNHDA and CDR2 SQIVND (reference sequence). V lost 5 bases and J lost 3; bases outside the gene matches: 12. Here the CDR3 DNA reads TGTGCCAGTAGTCTAGCTCCGACTAGCGGAACGACAGATACGCAGTATTTT. Amino acid sequence: CASSLAPTSGTTDTQYF.

This rearrangement joins TRBV28 to TRBJ2-3; D is perhaps TRBD1 (5 bases). The germline V and J ends were trimmed by 5 bases and 0 bases, with 15 bases remaining between them. This CDR3 has 16 amino acids. CDR1 MDHEN and CDR2 SYDVKM come from the germline V gene. The CDR3 reads CASSPYRDRSTDTQYF. The DNA of the CDR3 is TGTGCCAGCAGTCCCTACAGAGACAGAAGCACAGATACGCAGTATTTT.

To note about this clone: The sample carries other DNA sequences with the same CDR3. The chain couples TRBV18 to TRBJ2-3; 8 bases are shared with TRBD2. The ends lost 2 bases at V and 1 base at J; junction bases unmatched: 5. From germline, CDR1 is KGHSH and CDR2 LQKENI. This CDR3 is 16 amino acids long. CDR3 sequence: CASSPRGAGGTDTQYF. CDR3 nucleotides: TGTGCCAGCTCACCAAGGGGAGCGGGGGGCACAGATACGCAGTATTTT. Drawing the rest from reference TRBV18 and TRBJ2-3, the complete variable domain is NAGVMQNPRHLVRRRGQEARLRCSPMKGHSHVYWYRQLPEEGLKFMVYLQKENIIDESGMPKERFSAEFPKEGPSILRIQQVVRGDSAAYFCASSPRGAGGTDTQYFGPGTRLTVL.

J is TRBJ1-6 and V is TRBV9; weak D call: TRBD1 (5 bases). The germline V gene has CDR1 SGDLS and CDR2 YYNGEE. This CDR3 has 12 amino acids. V was shortened by 4 bases and J by 8 bases, with 7 bases between the two germline ends. The CDR3 sequence is CASSFRDSPLHF. Here the CDR3 DNA reads TGTGCCAGCAGCTTCAGGGATTCACCCCTCCACTTT.

This CDR3 is CAISEWGVGYTF. The CDR3 DNA reads as TGTGCCATCAGTGAGTGGGGAGTTGGCTACACCTTC. The rearrangement links TRBV10-3 to TRBJ1-2; D is ambiguous. The CDR3 is made up of 12 amino acids. V dropped 1 base and J dropped 7 bases, with 7 bases sitting between them. Germline CDR1 is ENHRY and CDR2 is SYGVKD.

The rearrangement uses TRBV10-3 and TRBJ1-2; 10 bases fit TRBD1. The germline V gene encodes CDR1 ENHRY and CDR2 SYGVKD. The V segment lost 5 bases and the J segment 6 bases; nucleotides outside the gene matches: 15. The CDR3 length is 17 residues. The CDR3 DNA is TGTGCCATCAGTTCCGGGACAGGGGCTTTTATTCTAGATGGCTACACCTTC. It encodes CAISSGTGAFILDGYTF.

J is TRBJ2-2 and V is TRBV10-3, with 10 bases that match TRBD1. J gave up 6 bases and V 9 bases, and 10 bases lay outside the gene matches. The CDR3 is made up of 15 amino acids. Germline V gene sequence: CDR1 ENHRY, CDR2 SYGVKD. CDR3 nucleotides: TGTGCCATTTTTCCGGGACAGGGGAGTCCCGGGGAGCTGTTTTTT. Translation: CAIFPGQGSPGELFF.

The chain has TRBV11-3 and TRBJ2-3; D is ambiguous. The CDR3 consists of 12 residues. V lost 2 bases, J lost 5 bases, and 5 bases lay in between. Germline CDR1 and CDR2: SGHNT and YENEEA. CDR3 coding DNA: TGTGCCAGCAGCTTAAGACAAGATACGCAGTATTTT. This codes for CASSLRQDTQYF.

The rearrangement uses TRBV6-5 and TRBJ1-1, with D possibly being TRBD1 (5 bases). This CDR3 contains 15 residues. Germline CDR1 MNHEY, CDR2 SVGAGI. With 7 bases removed from V and 4 bases from J, the gap between germline ends came to 19 bases. CDR3 sequence reads: CASTYGRRGGTEAFF. CDR3 in DNA: TGTGCCAGCACATACGGGAGGAGGGGCGGCACTGAAGCTTTCTTT.

The chain is built from TRBV25-1 and TRBJ1-2; D unresolved. Germline CDR1 is MGHDK and CDR2 is SYGVNS. Trimming removed 4 bases from V and 2 bases from J, with 11 bases in between. There are 14 residues in the CDR3. CDR3 in DNA: TGTGCCAGCAGTGGCGCAGGTGACAACTATGGCTACACCTTC. This codes for CASSGAGDNYGYTF.

The chain carries TRBV7-2 and TRBJ2-3, with a possible D match to TRBD2 (6 bases). The germline V gene has CDR1 SGHTA and CDR2 FQGNSA. Trimming took 2 bases from V and 1 from J, leaving 10 bases between them. The CDR3 is 15 residues long. The CDR3 DNA sequence: TGTGCCAGCAGCTTATTATCGGGGGGCACAGATACGCAGTATTTT. Encoded protein: CASSLLSGGTDTQYF.

V and J are TRBV27 and TRBJ2-1, with D possibly TRBD2 on 5 matching bases. Germline-derived CDR1 and CDR2 are MNHEY and SMNVEV (reference sequence). Deletions cut 2 bases from V and 0 bases from J, with 8 bases between. The CDR3 runs 15 residues. CDR3 residues: CASSLGTSSYNEQFF. The CDR3 DNA reads as TGTGCCAGCAGTTTAGGTACTAGCTCCTACAATGAGCAGTTCTTC.

The chain carries TRBV13 and TRBJ2-1, with 12 bases aligning to TRBD2. V trimming: 5 bases; J trimming: 5 bases; junction bases outside the gene matches: 13. CDR1 and CDR2 (germline): PRHDT, FYEKMQ (reference sequence). The CDR3 runs to 18 residues. CDR3 protein: CASSSLSTSGSLDNEQFF. In DNA, the CDR3 is TGTGCCAGCAGCAGCCTTTCGACTAGCGGGAGCCTCGACAATGAGCAGTTCTTC.